This T cell receptor beta chain was profiled in a study of shared clonotypes between healthy human individuals. This CDR3 is built from 13 residues. Germline CDR1 is SQVTM and CDR2 is ANQGSEA. With 3 bases removed from V and 1 base from J, the gap between germline ends came to 7 bases. TCRdb's table, derived via immunoSEQ multiplex PCR, lists solely in-frame clones and lacks some. The sample includes fewer than 850,000 clones, 72% of them seen just once. This clonotype originated in a woman aged 25 to 39 in good health. The sequencing input was memory CD4+ T cells sorted from blood. The subset was: CD45RA-negative fraction. The chain recombines TRBV29-1 with TRBJ2-1; D is perhaps TRBD2 (5 bases). CDR3 protein: CSVDRESYNEQFF. The CDR3 DNA is TGCAGCGTTGACCGGGAATCCTACAATGAGCAGTTCTTC.